This TCR beta chain was documented in a study of cytomegalovirus exposure and HLA in healthy donors. About the research overall: Earlier results showed roughly 110 million unique TCR beta sequences derived from approximately 170 million T cells.

The CDR3 consists of 15 residues. Germline V gene lookup returns CDR1 KGHSH and CDR2 LQKENI. The V segment lost 6 bases and the J segment 7 bases; nucleotides outside the gene matches: 12. The PCR ran on 60 Vbeta and 13 Jbeta primers. Sequencing used immunoSEQ multiplex PCR; TCRdb keeps in-frame clones, though not all of them. The table includes approximately 110,000 clones, about 70% detected once. Regarding the study as a whole: CMV antigen specificity was confirmed in vitro for a few CMV-associated chains. Later analysis demonstrated an association between a missense DCLRE1C variant and TCR beta V- and J-gene trimming. The authors excluded some V segments, including TRBV6-2 and TRBV6-3, as indistinguishable.

This clone was counted once. The antigen remains undetermined. This chain joins TRBV18 and TRBJ2-1; TRBD1 agrees at 7 bases. The sample consisted of PBMCs. This receptor was taken from a woman aged 40-49 years in good health and CMV-seronegative. This CDR3 is CASSPPNPGGNEQFF. As DNA, the CDR3 is TGTGCCAGCTCGCCTCCCAATCCAGGGGGAAATGAGCAGTTCTTC.